The clone carrying this T cell receptor beta chain was observed many times. These data originate in a study of T-cell memory formation after mild COVID-19. Trimming cost V 4 bases and J 7 bases; bases outside gene matches: 5. CDR3 length: 13 amino acids. The germline CDR1 and CDR2 sequences are SGHRS and YFSETQ. TCRdb re-analysed the 5' RACE reads in MiXCR, keeping a single row per CDR3 protein. Of 130,000 to 150,000 distinct CDR3 sequences in the sample, around 5.8% were seen once. The chain is built from TRBV5-1 and TRBJ2-1; the match to TRBD2 covers 7 bases. The sequencing sample was made of PBMCs or a T cell subset sorted from them (not recorded which). The sequence derives from an adult woman who had mild COVID-19 (a few samples of this study predate the infection). Cell type and time point are not known. The CDR3 here is CASSQGLLNEQFF. The CDR3 DNA sequence: TGCGCCAGCAGCCAGGGACTACTGAATGAGCAGTTCTTC.